The TCR beta chain under discussion was sequenced for a study of CD8 T cells in Susac syndrome. Study-level findings and limits: A relatively small number of individuals underwent TCR sequencing and HLA analysis.

About this clonotype: Its antigen is still unknown.

With random hexamers, 0.5 to 1 ug RNA was reverse transcribed. Multiplex immunoSEQ PCR targeted 54 Vbeta and 13 Jbeta TCR beta segments. TCRdb reprocessed the immunoSEQ multiplex PCR reads with MiXCR, giving one entry per CDR3 protein. Seen here are 100,000 to 150,000 distinct CDR3 sequences, 80% to 95% observed once, and the top ten hold roughly 0.29%. CDR3 size: 16 residues. CDR1 and CDR2 from the germline V gene are LNHDA and SQIVND (reference sequence). J gave up 10 bases and V 3 bases, and 9 bases lay outside the gene matches. Bulk CD8+ and CD4+ cells came from magnetic negative isolation; CD8+ TEMRA by FACS.

This clonotype was sampled from a human donor with multiple sclerosis. The sample taken for sequencing was CD8+ T cells from PBMCs. The genes are TRBV19 and TRBJ2-1; 13 bases line up with TRBD2. CDR3 amino acids: CASSITGTSGEEEQFF. CDR3 nucleotides: TGTGCCAGTAGTATTACCGGGACTAGCGGGGAAGAGGAGCAGTTCTTC. The full variable domain, with the rest looked up from reference TRBV19 and TRBJ2-1, is DGGITQSPKYLFRKEGQNVTLSCEQNLNHDAMYWYRQDPGQGLRLIYYSQIVNDFQKGDIAEGYSVSREKKESFPLTVTSAQKNPTAFYLCASSITGTSGEEEQFFGPGTRLTVL.